This is a list of T cell receptor beta chains from one sample in a study of CD8 T cells in Susac syndrome. MiXCR, run by TCRdb on the immunoSEQ multiplex PCR reads, gives a single entry per CDR3 protein. Seen here are roughly 180,000 distinct CDR3 sequences, approximately 94% observed once, and the top ten hold about 0.1%. Material: CD4+ T cells from PBMCs. The origin of the receptors is a human donor in good health. Both conserved end residues are part of each CDR3. The D gene is left open where the match is weak. Expanded clones get a size class; other rows say once, few or many, or leave the size out.

.	TRBV7-3	once	TRBJ2-3	TGTGCCAGCAGCTTACCCGCTAGCAGAGATACGCAGTATTTT	CASSLPASRDTQYF
.	TRBV25-1	once	TRBJ2-3	TGTGCCAGCAGTGCCTTAGGACGTGCCACAGATACGCAGTATTTT	CASSALGRATDTQYF
TRBD1	TRBV2	.	TRBJ2-1	TGTGCCAGCAGTGAAGGGGTGACAGGGGGCCGAGAGCAGTTCTTC	CASSEGVTGGREQFF
.	TRBV15	.	TRBJ1-5	TGTGCCACCAGCCGGGACAACTACAATCAGCCCCAGCATTTT	CATSRDNYNQPQHF
.	TRBV6-5	.	TRBJ2-7	TGTGCCAGCAGGTTCGGCAGCGGCTCCTACGAGCAGTACTTC	CASRFGSGSYEQYF
.	TRBV20-1	.	TRBJ2-7	TGCAGTGCTGCCTTACCGGGCAGAGGACGAAGAGAGCAGTACTTC	CSAALPGRGRREQYF
.	TRBV25-1	.	TRBJ1-4	TGTGCCAGCAGTGAATCTGGGAGGGTTCTTGGAAAACTGTTTTTT	CASSESGRVLGKLFF
.	TRBV7-2	.	TRBJ2-7	TGTGCCAGCAGCCTCATCAACGAGCAGTACTTC	CASSLINEQYF
.	TRBV4-2	.	TRBJ1-2	TGTGCCAGCAGCCAAGAAGGGGATTCCGACTATGGCTACACCTTC	CASSQEGDSDYGYTF
TRBD2	TRBV20-1	.	TRBJ2-7	TGCAGTGCTAGAGCGGGAGGCGGCGAGCAGTACTTC	CSARAGGGEQYF
TRBD2	TRBV2	.	TRBJ2-1	TGTGCCAGCGGGGGGAGGGAGCGGGAGCAGTTCTTC	CASGGREREQFF
.	TRBV6-2/TRBV6-3	few	TRBJ2-4	TGTGCCAGCAGTATCTCAAACATTCAGTACTTC	CASSISNIQYF
TRBD2	TRBV7-2	.	TRBJ2-4	TGTGCCAGCAGCTTAGTGGCGGGAGGGGTCAAAAACATTCAGTACTTC	CASSLVAGGVKNIQYF
.	TRBV12-3/TRBV12-4	.	TRBJ1-4	TGTGCCAGCAGTTTGGGGGAGGCATATGAAGAAAAACTGTTTTTT	CASSLGEAYEEKLFF
TRBD1	TRBV12-3/TRBV12-4	.	TRBJ2-4	TGTGCCAGCAGCCGGGACAGGAAAAACATTCAGTACTTC	CASSRDRKNIQYF
TRBD1	TRBV29-1	.	TRBJ1-2	TGCAGCGTTGTCGAGGGGGCGGTGGTTGGCTACACCTTC	CSVVEGAVVGYTF
.	TRBV28	.	TRBJ1-5	TGTGCCAGCTGTTGGGGTGGGGGGTTCAATCAGCCCCAGCATTTT	CASCWGGGFNQPQHF
TRBD2	TRBV27	once	TRBJ2-1	TGTGCCAGCAGTCCGACCCTGAGCCGTTGGACTAGCGGGAGTAATGAGCAGTTCTTC	CASSPTLSRWTSGSNEQFF
TRBD2	TRBV5-1	once	TRBJ2-5	TGCGCCAGCAGCTTGGTCGGGAGGGCCCCGGAGACCCAGTACTTC	CASSLVGRAPETQYF
.	TRBV12-3/TRBV12-4	.	TRBJ1-5	TGTGCCAGCAGTCCCACCCCGGGAAGGACCCAGCATTTT	CASSPTPGRTQHF